This T cell receptor (beta chain) was obtained from a study of blood T cell repertoires in COVID-19. The wider study: PBMCs, B-cell-depleted T cells, or T cells were the source of the cDNA or gDNA that made up the material.

In Cohort 3, a recovered donor had either two negative PCRs, clearance, or symptom resolution. Assay: immunoSEQ multiplex PCR; the TCRdb copy retains only in-frame clones and omits some. The sample has fewer than 400,000 clones; about 92% are singletons. Germline values: CDR1 SGHTA, CDR2 FQGNSA. The CDR3 runs to 17 residues. Trimming cost V 5 bases and J 2 bases, with 19 bases left between them. The chain links TRBV7-2 to TRBJ1-3, with TRBD1 as a possible D gene (6 bases). The sequenced material came from PBMCs or T cells enriched from blood (not recorded which). The source is a woman under 40 who had recovered from COVID-19. CDR3 nucleotide sequence: TGTGCCAGCAGCCAATCCCCGGGGCAGGGGACTGGAAACACCATATATTTT. It encodes CASSQSPGQGTGNTIYF.